This TCR beta chain was captured by sequencing in a study of T-cell reconstitution after alpha-beta-depleted transplantation in children. Unique molecular identifiers were built into the TCRbeta library. TCRdb ran MiXCR on the PCR reads and lists one entry per CDR3 protein. This table holds some 500,000 distinct CDR3 sequences, 32% found once. The source was PBMCs from the stem cell graft donor, collected from the stem cell graft. The source of this sequence is a human donor who donated a stem cell graft to a child with aplastic anemia.

CDR3 nucleotides: TGTGCCAGCAGCTTAGTGCTCCAGGGTCCCACCCTCGGCACTGAAGCTTTCTTT. Translated: CASSLVLQGPTLGTEAFF. The J gene is TRBJ1-1, the V gene TRBV11-1, with D possibly being TRBD1 (5 bases). Per the germline V gene, CDR1 is SGHAT and CDR2 is FQDESV (reference sequence). CDR3 length equals 18 residues. V was shortened by 1 base and J by 4 bases, with 22 bases between the two germline ends.